This passage covers 14 T cell receptor beta chains from one sample sequenced in a study of glioma-infiltrating T cells. TCR alpha and beta CDR3 regions were amplified from RNA using iRepertoire nested multiplex PCR. TCRdb processed the multiplex PCR reads anew with MiXCR; each CDR3 protein has one entry. The sample yields around 390,000 distinct CDR3 sequences, approximately 42% seen once. Sequencing was performed on glioma tissue, nonneoplastic brain tissue, or PBMCs (not recorded which). Every receptor here comes from a human donor with low-grade glioma or glioblastoma, undergoing nonglioma brain surgery, or in good health (not recorded which).

As for this clonotype: Because the CDR3 is missing its conserved closing phenylalanine or tryptophan, this is likely a read error. The V gene is TRBV29-1, the J gene TRBJ2-7; the D gene could be TRBD1 or TRBD2 (6 bases each). The CDR3 spans 11 residues. Deletions cut 7 bases from V and 3 bases from J, with 10 bases between. Germline CDR1 SQVTM, CDR2 ANQGSEA. The CDR3 region has the DNA TGCAGCGCAGGAGGGGGCTACGAGCAGTACTTA. It yields the protein CSAGGGYEQYL.

The chain has TRBV7-9 and TRBJ2-2; a possible D gene is TRBD1 (5 bases). Trimming stripped 7 bases from V and 1 base from J, with 13 bases between. CDR3 length equals 15 residues. Germline V gene lookup returns CDR1 SEHNR and CDR2 FQNEAQ (reference sequence). The chain's CDR3 is CASTITGLNTGELFF. In DNA, the CDR3 is TGTGCCAGCACAATAACAGGTCTGAACACCGGGGAGCTGTTTTTT.

The CDR3 DNA is TGTGCCATCAGGGACCCCGTGGGACTAGACACGGATACGCAGTATTTT. The encoded protein is CAIRDPVGLDTDTQYF. The V call is TRBV6-1, the J call TRBJ2-3, with 8 positions matching TRBD2. Trimming removed 10 bases from V and 6 bases from J; junction bases left unmatched: 18. Germline CDR1 and CDR2: MNHNS and SASEGT. The CDR3 contains 16 residues.

The chain employs TRBV4-2 and TRBJ1-6, with D hard to call. The CDR3 runs to 14 residues. Germline-derived CDR1 and CDR2 are LGHNA and YNFKEQ. V dropped 1 base and J dropped 7 bases, with 8 bases sitting between them. As DNA, the CDR3 is TGTGCCAGCAGCCAAGGGGGTTCCAATTCACCCCTCCACTTT. Its protein is CASSQGGSNSPLHF.

A remark on this clonotype: A much larger clone sits a single nucleotide away, making a read error possible. CDR3: CASSSRVIAKNIQHF. For the CDR3, the DNA is TGTGCCAGCAGTTCCAGGGTAATAGCCAAAAACATTCAGCACTTC. The chain has TRBV28 and TRBJ2-4, with D tentatively TRBD1 (5 bases). Germline CDR1 and CDR2: MDHEN and SYDVKM. The CDR3 is made up of 15 amino acids. The full variable domain, with the rest looked up from reference TRBV28 and TRBJ2-4, is DVKVTQSSRYLVKRTGEKVFLECVQDMDHENMFWYRQDPGLGLRLIYFSYDVKMKEKGDIPEGYSVSREKKERFSLILESASTNQTSMYLCASSSRVIAKNIQHFGAGTRLSVL.

V usage is TRBV2 and J usage is TRBJ2-5; 8 bases agree with TRBD2. Germline lookup yields CDR1 SNHLY and CDR2 FYNNEI. This CDR3 has 14 residues. V gave up 5 bases and J gave up 4 bases; unmatched junction bases: 6. The CDR3 nucleotides are TGTGCCAGCAGTACAGTCCGGGGGGGAGAGACCCAGTACTTC. Its protein product is CASSTVRGGETQYF. Using reference TRBV2 and TRBJ2-5 for the parts outside the CDR3, the full variable domain is EPEVTQTPSHQVTQMGQEVILRCVPISNHLYFYWYRQILGQKVEFLVSFYNNEISEKSEIFDDQFSVERPDGSNFTLKIRSTKLEDSAMYFCASSTVRGGETQYFGPGTRLLVL.

The J gene is TRBJ1-2, the V gene TRBV25-1; TRBD1 is a possible D gene (5 bases). The V gene's germline CDR1 is MGHDK and CDR2 SYGVNS. The CDR3 totals 14 residues. V lost 4 bases to trimming and J lost 6 bases, with 15 bases between them. DNA of the CDR3: TGTGCCAGCAGTGCCTCCGGGACTATAGATGGCTACACCTTC. It yields the protein CASSASGTIDGYTF.

A single count supports this clonotype. A junction boundary mismatches the germline segment, possibly from a read error. The rearrangement joins TRBV20-1 to TRBJ2-5; D remains ambiguous. The germline V gene encodes CDR1 DFQATT and CDR2 SNEGSKA (reference sequence). This CDR3 has 13 amino acids. The CDR3 sequence is CSAVRQDQETKYF. The CDR3 region has the DNA TGCAGTGCCGTCCGGCAGGACCAAGAGACCAAGTACTTC.

The table lists this clonotype with many counts. The CDR3 loop is CASSSTTGVQETQYF. CDR3 in DNA: TGTGCCAGCAGTTCCACAACAGGGGTCCAAGAGACCCAGTACTTC. V and J are TRBV6-1 and TRBJ2-5, with 7 bases that match TRBD1. Germline CDR1 and CDR2: MNHNS and SASEGT. V lost 5 bases, J lost 1 base, and 7 bases stayed unmatched. CDR3 length: 15 amino acids.

The chain links TRBV20-1 to TRBJ2-3, with D tentatively TRBD1 (5 bases). V shed 6 bases and J shed 4 bases, with 29 bases lying between them. The germline gives CDR1 DFQATT, CDR2 SNEGSKA (reference sequence). This CDR3 spans 18 amino acids. For the CDR3, the DNA is TGCAGTGCCAGTTCCGCCATCGCCCCGACAGTGAAGGCAGATACGCAGTATTTT. Amino acids: CSASSAIAPTVKADTQYF.

The V call is TRBV6-1, the J call TRBJ2-7; D uncertain. The CDR3 length is 13 residues. The germline gives CDR1 MNHNS, CDR2 SASEGT. The germline V and J ends were trimmed by 5 bases and 0 bases, with 8 bases remaining between them. CDR3 coding DNA: TGTGCCAGCAGTTCAGGAAACTCCTACGAGCAGTACTTC. It encodes CASSSGNSYEQYF.

This clonotype was seen a few times. The chain is built from TRBV12-3 or TRBV12-4 and TRBJ2-3; D unclear. Trimming cost V 6 bases and J 4 bases, with 8 bases left between them. There are 12 residues in the CDR3. The CDR3 sequence: CASSLTSDTQYF. CDR3 in DNA: TGTGCCAGCAGCCTAACTTCAGATACGCAGTATTTT.

This chain uses TRBV4-1 with TRBJ2-7; 8 bases are shared with TRBD1. This CDR3 comprises 17 residues. The J segment lost 4 bases and the V segment lost 4 bases, leaving 15 bases of the junction unmatched. Germline loops: CDR1 MGHRA, CDR2 YSYEKL. CDR3 loop: CASSRLRGQGAAYEQYF. The CDR3 DNA reads TGCGCCAGCAGCCGTTTACGGGGGCAGGGGGCCGCATACGAGCAGTACTTC.

The rearrangement uses TRBV28 and TRBJ2-3; 10 bases match TRBD2. Germline CDR1 is MDHEN and CDR2 is SYDVKM. Germline trimming cut 3 bases from V and 3 bases from J; bases unmatched to any gene: 18. This CDR3 has 20 residues. CDR3 sequence (DNA): TGTGCCAGCAGTTTCCCGGGTAGCGGGAGGATTACGCGGGTGACAGATACGCAGTATTTT. This translates into CASSFPGSGRITRVTDTQYF.